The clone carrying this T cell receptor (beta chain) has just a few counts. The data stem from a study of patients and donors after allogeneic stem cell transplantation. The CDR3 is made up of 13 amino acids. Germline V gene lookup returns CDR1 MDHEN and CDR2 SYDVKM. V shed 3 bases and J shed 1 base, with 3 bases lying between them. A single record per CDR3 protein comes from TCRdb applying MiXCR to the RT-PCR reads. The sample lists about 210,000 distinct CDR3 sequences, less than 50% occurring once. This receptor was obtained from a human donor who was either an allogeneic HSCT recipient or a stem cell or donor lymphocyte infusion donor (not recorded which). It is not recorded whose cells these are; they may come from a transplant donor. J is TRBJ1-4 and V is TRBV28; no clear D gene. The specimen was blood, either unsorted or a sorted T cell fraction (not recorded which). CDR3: CASSFLTNEKLFF. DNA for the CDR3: TGTGCCAGCAGTTTTTTAACTAATGAAAAACTGTTTTTT.